The 4 T cell receptor beta chains reported below all come from one sample, sequenced in a study of blood T cell repertoires in COVID-19. The method was immunoSEQ multiplex PCR; TCRdb's version includes in-frame clones alone and lacks a portion of them. This sample has under 500,000 clones, with 87% found just once. The sample comprised PBMCs or T cells enriched from blood (not recorded which). All receptors come from a woman under 30 with acute COVID-19.

The chain carries TRBV24-1 and TRBJ2-7; D gene uncertain. The length of the CDR3 is 13 residues. The V and J ends lost 12 bases and 3 bases respectively, with 17 bases between them. Germline V gene sequence: CDR1 KGHDR, CDR2 SFDVKD. Here the CDR3 reads CAPTNDTIYEQYF. In nucleotides, the CDR3 is TGTGCCCCGACCAACGACACGATCTACGAGCAGTACTTC.

This chain joins TRBV15 and TRBJ2-7; 7 bases are a match to TRBD1. CDR3 length: 16 residues. Trimming removed 0 bases from V and 0 bases from J; junction bases left unmatched: 5. Per the germline V gene, CDR1 is LNHNV and CDR2 is YYDKDF (reference sequence). CDR3: CATSRDYGTDSYEQYF. As DNA, the CDR3 is TGTGCCACCAGCAGAGATTACGGGACAGACTCCTACGAGCAGTACTTC.

The gene calls are TRBV2 and TRBJ1-6; D is possibly TRBD1 (6 bases). Germline assignment: CDR1 SNHLY and CDR2 FYNNEI. Trimming removed 6 bases from V and 8 bases from J, with 8 bases in between. The CDR3 sequence is 12 residues long. CDR3 sequence: CASSHRDSPLHF. The CDR3 DNA is TGTGCCAGCAGCCACAGGGATTCACCCCTCCACTTT.

The V and J genes are TRBV28 and TRBJ2-7, with 11 bases aligning to TRBD2. The CDR3 has 15 amino acids. V lost 6 bases to trimming and J lost 2 bases; unmatched junction nucleotides: 6. Germline loops: CDR1 MDHEN, CDR2 SYDVKM. The CDR3 DNA is TGTGCCAGCAGGACCGGGACTAGCGGTACCTACGAGCAGTACTTC. This translates into CASRTGTSGTYEQYF.